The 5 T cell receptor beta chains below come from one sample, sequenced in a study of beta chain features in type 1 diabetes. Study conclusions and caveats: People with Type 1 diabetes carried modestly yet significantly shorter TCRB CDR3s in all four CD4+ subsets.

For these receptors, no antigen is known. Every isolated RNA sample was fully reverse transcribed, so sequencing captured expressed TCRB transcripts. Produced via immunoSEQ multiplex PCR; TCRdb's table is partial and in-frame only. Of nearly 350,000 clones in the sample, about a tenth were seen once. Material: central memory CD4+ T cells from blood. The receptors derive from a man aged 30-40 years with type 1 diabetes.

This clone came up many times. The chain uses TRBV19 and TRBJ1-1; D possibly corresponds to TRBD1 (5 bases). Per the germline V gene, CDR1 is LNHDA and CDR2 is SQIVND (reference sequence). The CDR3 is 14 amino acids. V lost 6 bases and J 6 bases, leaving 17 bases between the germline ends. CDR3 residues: CASRVDQGYSEAFF. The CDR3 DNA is TGTGCCAGTAGAGTCGATCAGGGTTATTCTGAAGCTTTCTTT.

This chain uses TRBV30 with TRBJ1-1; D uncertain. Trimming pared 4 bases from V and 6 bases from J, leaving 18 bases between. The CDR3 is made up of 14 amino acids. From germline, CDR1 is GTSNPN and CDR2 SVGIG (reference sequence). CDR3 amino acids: CAWKRAGSGSEAFF. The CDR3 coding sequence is TGTGCCTGGAAAAGGGCTGGGTCGGGGTCTGAAGCTTTCTTT.

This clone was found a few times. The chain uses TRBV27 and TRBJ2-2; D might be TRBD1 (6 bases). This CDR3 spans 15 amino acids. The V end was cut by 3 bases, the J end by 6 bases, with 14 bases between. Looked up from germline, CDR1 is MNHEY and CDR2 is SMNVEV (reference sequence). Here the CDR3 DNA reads TGTGCCAGCAGTTTTCGGCAGGGGTCCGCCGGGGAGCTGTTTTTT. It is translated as CASSFRQGSAGELFF.

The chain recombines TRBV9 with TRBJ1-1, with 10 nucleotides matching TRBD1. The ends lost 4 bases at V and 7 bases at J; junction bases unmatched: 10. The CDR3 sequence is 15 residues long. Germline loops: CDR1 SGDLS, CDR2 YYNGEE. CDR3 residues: CASSPQGQGVYEAFF. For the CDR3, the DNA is TGTGCCAGCAGCCCCCAAGGACAGGGGGTCTATGAAGCTTTCTTT. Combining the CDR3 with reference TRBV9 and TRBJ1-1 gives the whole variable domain DSGVTQTPKHLITATGQRVTLRCSPRSGDLSVYWYQQSLDQGLQFLIQYYNGEERAKGNILERFSAQQFPDLHSELNLSSLELGDSALYFCASSPQGQGVYEAFFGQGTRLTVV.

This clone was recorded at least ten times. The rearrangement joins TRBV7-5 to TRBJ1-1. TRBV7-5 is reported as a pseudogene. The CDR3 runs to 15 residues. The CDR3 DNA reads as TGTGCCAGAAGCCCGCTGATTCTGGTCCCTACTGAAGCTTTCTTT. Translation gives CARSPLILVPTEAFF.